This T cell receptor beta chain was sequenced in a study of cytomegalovirus exposure and HLA in healthy donors. Of note for this clone: Its antigen is unidentified.

Assay used: immunoSEQ multiplex PCR; TCRdb lists only in-frame clones, some missing. The sample contains hundreds of thousands of clones, around four fifths of which appear only once. Whole-study findings and limits: Most TCR sequences were uncommon, yet certain public TCRs appeared in many donors.

Germline V lookup: CDR1 SGDLS, CDR2 YYNGEE. The CDR3 length is 15 residues. Trimming removed 0 bases from V and 6 bases from J, with 14 bases in between. Sequencing used PBMCs. The V and J genes are TRBV9 and TRBJ2-3, with D maybe TRBD2 (5 bases). The clonotype originates from a woman aged 18-35 years in good health and CMV-seronegative. CDR3 in amino acids: CASSVEGLPLDTQYF. The CDR3 region has the DNA TGTGCCAGCAGCGTAGAAGGACTCCCTTTGGATACGCAGTATTTT.